These T cell receptor beta chains were read from a single sample in a study of cytomegalovirus exposure and HLA in healthy donors. Produced via immunoSEQ multiplex PCR; TCRdb's table is partial and in-frame only. The repertoire holds over 100,000 clones, roughly 82% seen once, with approximately 11% in the top ten. The sequencing sample was made of PBMCs. These receptors all come from a man aged 35-49 years in good health and CMV-seropositive. Both conserved end residues are part of each CDR3. Fields, in order: clone size, D gene, V gene, J gene, CDR3 protein, CDR3 DNA. The D gene is left open where the match is weak. Part of the rows lack a size; the others show once, few, many or a class for expanded clones.

size: .
D: TRBD1
V: TRBV7-2
J: TRBJ1-3
CDR3: CASSKDRSGNTIYF
DNA: TGTGCCAGCAGCAAGGACAGGTCTGGAAACACCATATATTTT

size: .
D: TRBD2
V: TRBV30
J: TRBJ2-1
CDR3: CALIAGAYNEQFF
DNA: TGTGCCTTGATAGCGGGGGCCTACAATGAGCAGTTCTTC

size: .
D: .
V: TRBV5-4
J: TRBJ2-7
CDR3: CASSDREERPYEQYF
DNA: TGTGCCAGCAGCGACCGGGAAGAGAGGCCCTACGAGCAGTACTTC

size: once
D: TRBD2
V: TRBV18
J: TRBJ2-1
CDR3: CASSPSRLAGDNEQFF
DNA: TGTGCCAGCTCACCCTCTCGGCTAGCGGGGGACAATGAGCAGTTCTTC

size: .
D: .
V: TRBV30
J: TRBJ2-6
CDR3: CAWTLSGANVLTF
DNA: TGTGCCTGGACTCTGTCTGGGGCCAACGTCCTGACTTTC

size: .
D: .
V: TRBV2
J: TRBJ2-6
CDR3: CASRQGRSGANVLTF
DNA: TGTGCCAGCAGGCAGGGGCGGTCTGGGGCCAACGTCCTGACTTTC

size: .
D: TRBD1
V: TRBV19
J: TRBJ2-2
CDR3: CASSIRTGVNTGELFF
DNA: TGTGCCAGTAGTATCAGGACAGGGGTGAACACCGGGGAGCTGTTTTTT

size: .
D: .
V: TRBV7-3
J: TRBJ1-2
CDR3: CASSFGQGEGYTF
DNA: TGTGCCAGCAGCTTCGGTCAGGGCGAAGGCTACACCTTC

size: .
D: .
V: TRBV19
J: TRBJ1-2
CDR3: CASIADDRWGGGYTF
DNA: TGTGCCAGTATTGCGGATGACAGGTGGGGCGGTGGCTACACCTTC

size: .
D: .
V: TRBV19
J: TRBJ2-4
CDR3: CASRSLAKNIQYF
DNA: TGTGCCAGTAGGTCCCTAGCCAAAAACATTCAGTACTTC

size: .
D: TRBD1
V: TRBV2
J: TRBJ2-3
CDR3: CASSAGTGGTDTQYF
DNA: TGTGCCAGCAGTGCCGGGACAGGAGGCACAGATACGCAGTATTTT

size: .
D: .
V: TRBV4-2
J: TRBJ2-6
CDR3: CASSRKTPSDSGANVLTF
DNA: TGTGCCAGCAGCCGAAAAACCCCCAGCGACTCTGGGGCCAACGTCCTGACTTTC

size: .
D: .
V: TRBV28
J: TRBJ2-5
CDR3: CASSLGGADLETQYF
DNA: TGTGCCAGCAGTTTGGGGGGGGCAGATTTGGAGACCCAGTACTTC

size: few
D: TRBD1
V: TRBV7-8
J: TRBJ1-3
CDR3: CASSLAGGTGLNTIYF
DNA: TGTGCCAGCAGCTTAGCGGGTGGGACAGGGCTGAACACCATATATTTT

size: once
D: .
V: TRBV5-6
J: TRBJ2-3
CDR3: CASSRTHTGISTDTQYF
DNA: TGTGCCAGCAGCCGAACGCACACAGGAATTAGCACAGATACGCAGTATTTT

size: .
D: .
V: TRBV6-5
J: TRBJ2-1
CDR3: CASSRWTDYNEQFF
DNA: TGTGCCAGCAGTCGGTGGACTGACTACAATGAGCAGTTCTTC

size: .
D: TRBD1
V: TRBV5-6
J: TRBJ1-2
CDR3: CASSAAGTGDYGYTF
DNA: TGTGCCAGCAGCGCAGCCGGGACAGGGGACTATGGCTACACCTTC

size: .
D: .
V: TRBV25-1
J: TRBJ1-4
CDR3: CASSESTNGHNGEKLFF
DNA: TGTGCCAGCAGTGAATCCACCAATGGACACAACGGGGAAAAACTGTTTTTT

size: few
D: .
V: TRBV6-5
J: TRBJ1-1
CDR3: CASSARGTEAFF
DNA: TGTGCCAGCAGTGCACGGGGAACTGAAGCTTTCTTT

size: .
D: .
V: TRBV27
J: TRBJ1-2
CDR3: CASSLNGNYGYTF
DNA: TGTGCCAGCAGTTTAAACGGGAACTATGGCTACACCTTC

size: few
D: TRBD1
V: TRBV30
J: TRBJ2-7
CDR3: CAWSRTGEAYEQYF
DNA: TGTGCCTGGAGTCGGACAGGGGAGGCCTACGAGCAGTACTTC

size: .
D: .
V: TRBV28
J: TRBJ2-3
CDR3: CASSSPSSRGATDTQYF
DNA: TGTGCCAGCAGTTCACCATCGTCCAGGGGAGCCACAGATACGCAGTATTTT

size: .
D: TRBD1
V: TRBV5-1
J: TRBJ1-3
CDR3: CASSSGQAGNTIYF
DNA: TGCGCCAGCAGTTCTGGACAGGCTGGAAACACCATATATTTT

size: .
D: TRBD2
V: TRBV6-5
J: TRBJ2-3
CDR3: CASSVLAGETDTQYF
DNA: TGTGCCAGCAGTGTTCTAGCGGGGGAGACAGATACGCAGTATTTT

size: few
D: TRBD1
V: TRBV6-6
J: TRBJ1-5
CDR3: CASNPSGTGWNQPQHF
DNA: TGTGCCAGCAATCCCTCCGGGACAGGGTGGAATCAGCCCCAGCATTTT

size: .
D: TRBD2
V: TRBV5-1
J: TRBJ2-7
CDR3: CASSQDPRGGMYEQYF
DNA: TGCGCCAGCAGCCAAGATCCGCGGGGGGGCATGTACGAGCAGTACTTC

size: .
D: TRBD2
V: TRBV9
J: TRBJ2-7
CDR3: CASSVRAGSTYEQYF
DNA: TGTGCCAGCAGCGTAAGAGCGGGGTCTACCTACGAGCAGTACTTC

size: .
D: .
V: TRBV20-1
J: TRBJ2-5
CDR3: CSAEFRETQYF
DNA: TGCAGTGCTGAGTTTAGAGAGACCCAGTACTTC

size: .
D: .
V: TRBV28
J: TRBJ2-3
CDR3: CASSSQGISTDTQYF
DNA: TGTGCCAGCAGTTCTCAGGGGATTAGCACAGATACGCAGTATTTT

size: .
D: TRBD1
V: TRBV7-8
J: TRBJ1-1
CDR3: CASSWSGTGNTEAFF
DNA: TGTGCCAGCAGCTGGTCCGGGACAGGGAACACTGAAGCTTTCTTT

size: .
D: TRBD2
V: TRBV6-1
J: TRBJ2-1
CDR3: CASSVVGGGGGAYNEQFF
DNA: TGTGCCAGCAGTGTTGTTGGGGGCGGCGGGGGGGCCTACAATGAGCAGTTCTTC

size: .
D: .
V: TRBV5-1
J: TRBJ1-6
CDR3: CASSLAGVNSPLHF
DNA: TGCGCCAGCAGCTTGGCAGGGGTTAATTCACCCCTCCACTTT

size: .
D: TRBD1
V: TRBV7-2
J: TRBJ1-2
CDR3: CASSLAHRGTNYGYTF
DNA: TGTGCCAGCAGCTTAGCGCACAGGGGGACTAACTATGGCTACACCTTC

size: .
D: .
V: TRBV7-8
J: TRBJ1-6
CDR3: CASSQTGYSPLHF
DNA: TGTGCCAGCAGCCAAACAGGTTATTCACCCCTCCACTTT

size: .
D: TRBD1
V: TRBV9
J: TRBJ2-3
CDR3: CASSDRTGLAADTQYF
DNA: TGTGCCAGCAGCGATAGGACAGGCCTAGCAGCAGATACGCAGTATTTT

size: .
D: .
V: TRBV29-1
J: TRBJ1-2
CDR3: CSVGRGGGRGYGYTF
DNA: TGCAGCGTTGGTAGGGGGGGAGGCAGGGGCTATGGCTACACCTTC

size: .
D: .
V: TRBV20-1
J: TRBJ1-1
CDR3: CSAGVGTEAFF
DNA: TGCAGTGCCGGAGTGGGCACTGAAGCTTTCTTT

size: .
D: TRBD1
V: TRBV10-3
J: TRBJ2-7
CDR3: CAIKPGQGGSEQYF
DNA: TGTGCCATCAAACCGGGACAGGGGGGTTCCGAGCAGTACTTC

size: .
D: TRBD1
V: TRBV6-5
J: TRBJ2-5
CDR3: CASSYSDRVGTQYF
DNA: TGTGCCAGCAGTTACTCAGACAGGGTGGGAACCCAGTACTTC

size: .
D: TRBD2
V: TRBV6-6
J: TRBJ2-7
CDR3: CASSPIGLADVYEQYF
DNA: TGTGCCAGCAGCCCCATTGGACTAGCGGACGTCTACGAGCAGTACTTC

size: .
D: .
V: TRBV6-5
J: TRBJ2-3
CDR3: CASRREGTDTQYF
DNA: TGTGCCAGCAGAAGAGAGGGCACAGATACGCAGTATTTT

size: .
D: .
V: TRBV6-5
J: TRBJ2-7
CDR3: CASSPGLPYEQYF
DNA: TGTGCCAGCAGCCCAGGGCTACCTTACGAGCAGTACTTC

size: .
D: .
V: TRBV6-6
J: TRBJ1-3
CDR3: CASSYSYSGNTIYF
DNA: TGTGCCAGCAGTTACTCGTACTCTGGAAACACCATATATTTT

size: .
D: .
V: TRBV27
J: TRBJ1-4
CDR3: CASSHNPGATNEKLFF
DNA: TGTGCCAGCAGTCACAACCCGGGTGCAACTAATGAAAAACTGTTTTTT

size: .
D: .
V: TRBV6-5
J: TRBJ2-7
CDR3: CASSYRGHLYEQYF
DNA: TGTGCCAGCAGTTACCGGGGACACCTCTACGAGCAGTACTTC

size: .
D: TRBD2
V: TRBV6-5
J: TRBJ2-2
CDR3: CASSYRRGGGELFF
DNA: TGTGCCAGCAGTTACCGGCGGGGGGGCGGGGAGCTGTTTTTT

size: .
D: .
V: TRBV7-2
J: TRBJ2-2
CDR3: CASSQLLYTGELFF
DNA: TGTGCCAGCAGCCAACTCCTCTATACCGGGGAGCTGTTTTTT

size: .
D: .
V: TRBV9
J: TRBJ2-1
CDR3: CASSYNYNEQFF
DNA: TGTGCCAGCAGCTACAATTACAATGAGCAGTTCTTC

size: once
D: TRBD1
V: TRBV27
J: TRBJ1-2
CDR3: CASSLYGQGGGYTF
DNA: TGTGCCAGCAGTTTATACGGACAGGGTGGTGGCTACACCTTC

size: .
D: TRBD1
V: TRBV27
J: TRBJ2-7
CDR3: CASSPGQGGYYEQYF
DNA: TGTGCCAGCAGCCCGGGACAGGGAGGATACTACGAGCAGTACTTC

size: few
D: TRBD2
V: TRBV7-9
J: TRBJ2-1
CDR3: CASRISGGFNEQFF
DNA: TGTGCCAGCAGGATTTCGGGGGGGTTTAATGAGCAGTTCTTC

size: .
D: TRBD2
V: TRBV5-1
J: TRBJ2-1
CDR3: CASTTSGGYNEQFF
DNA: TGCGCCAGTACGACTAGCGGGGGGTACAATGAGCAGTTCTTC